The T cell receptor (beta chain) described here comes from a study of cytomegalovirus exposure and HLA in healthy donors. With 5 bases removed from V and 2 bases from J, the gap between germline ends came to 18 bases. This CDR3 is built from 17 residues. Germline CDR1 and CDR2: LNHDA and SQIVND (reference sequence). Study findings and constraints: According to reports, the classifier identified cytomegalovirus status with high specificity and sensitivity.

Generated by immunoSEQ multiplex PCR, the TCRdb table keeps only in-frame clones and is missing some. This repertoire shows around 300,000 clones, about 90% found once; its top ten account for roughly 1.2%. In the case of this clone: Its antigen is still unknown.

The sequence was obtained from a woman aged 25 to 39 in good health and CMV-seropositive. Sequencing input: PBMCs. This chain joins TRBV19 and TRBJ2-2; perhaps D is TRBD1 or TRBD2 (5 bases each). CDR3 region: CASSFTGAGHNTGELFF. CDR3 coding DNA: TGTGCCAGTAGTTTTACCGGGGCAGGACACAACACCGGGGAGCTGTTTTTT. Supplemented by reference TRBV19 and TRBJ2-2, the full variable domain reads DGGITQSPKYLFRKEGQNVTLSCEQNLNHDAMYWYRQDPGQGLRLIYYSQIVNDFQKGDIAEGYSVSREKKESFPLTVTSAQKNPTAFYLCASSFTGAGHNTGELFFGEGSRLTVL.